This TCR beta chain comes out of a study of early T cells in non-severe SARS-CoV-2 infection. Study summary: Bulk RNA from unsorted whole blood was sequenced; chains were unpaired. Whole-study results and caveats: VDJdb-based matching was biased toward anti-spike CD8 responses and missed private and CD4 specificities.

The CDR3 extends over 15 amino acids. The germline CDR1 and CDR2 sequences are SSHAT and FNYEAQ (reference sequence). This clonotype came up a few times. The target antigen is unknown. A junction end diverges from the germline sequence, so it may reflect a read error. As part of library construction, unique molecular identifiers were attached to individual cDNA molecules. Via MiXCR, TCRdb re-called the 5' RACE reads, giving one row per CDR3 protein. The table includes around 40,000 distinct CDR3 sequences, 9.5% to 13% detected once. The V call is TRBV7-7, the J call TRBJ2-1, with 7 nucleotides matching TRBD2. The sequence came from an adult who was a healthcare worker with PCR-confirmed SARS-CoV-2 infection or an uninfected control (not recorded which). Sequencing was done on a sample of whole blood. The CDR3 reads CASSIDGGSYNEQFF. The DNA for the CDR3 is TGTGCTAGCAGCATAGACGGGGGGTCCTACAATGAGCAGTTCTTC.